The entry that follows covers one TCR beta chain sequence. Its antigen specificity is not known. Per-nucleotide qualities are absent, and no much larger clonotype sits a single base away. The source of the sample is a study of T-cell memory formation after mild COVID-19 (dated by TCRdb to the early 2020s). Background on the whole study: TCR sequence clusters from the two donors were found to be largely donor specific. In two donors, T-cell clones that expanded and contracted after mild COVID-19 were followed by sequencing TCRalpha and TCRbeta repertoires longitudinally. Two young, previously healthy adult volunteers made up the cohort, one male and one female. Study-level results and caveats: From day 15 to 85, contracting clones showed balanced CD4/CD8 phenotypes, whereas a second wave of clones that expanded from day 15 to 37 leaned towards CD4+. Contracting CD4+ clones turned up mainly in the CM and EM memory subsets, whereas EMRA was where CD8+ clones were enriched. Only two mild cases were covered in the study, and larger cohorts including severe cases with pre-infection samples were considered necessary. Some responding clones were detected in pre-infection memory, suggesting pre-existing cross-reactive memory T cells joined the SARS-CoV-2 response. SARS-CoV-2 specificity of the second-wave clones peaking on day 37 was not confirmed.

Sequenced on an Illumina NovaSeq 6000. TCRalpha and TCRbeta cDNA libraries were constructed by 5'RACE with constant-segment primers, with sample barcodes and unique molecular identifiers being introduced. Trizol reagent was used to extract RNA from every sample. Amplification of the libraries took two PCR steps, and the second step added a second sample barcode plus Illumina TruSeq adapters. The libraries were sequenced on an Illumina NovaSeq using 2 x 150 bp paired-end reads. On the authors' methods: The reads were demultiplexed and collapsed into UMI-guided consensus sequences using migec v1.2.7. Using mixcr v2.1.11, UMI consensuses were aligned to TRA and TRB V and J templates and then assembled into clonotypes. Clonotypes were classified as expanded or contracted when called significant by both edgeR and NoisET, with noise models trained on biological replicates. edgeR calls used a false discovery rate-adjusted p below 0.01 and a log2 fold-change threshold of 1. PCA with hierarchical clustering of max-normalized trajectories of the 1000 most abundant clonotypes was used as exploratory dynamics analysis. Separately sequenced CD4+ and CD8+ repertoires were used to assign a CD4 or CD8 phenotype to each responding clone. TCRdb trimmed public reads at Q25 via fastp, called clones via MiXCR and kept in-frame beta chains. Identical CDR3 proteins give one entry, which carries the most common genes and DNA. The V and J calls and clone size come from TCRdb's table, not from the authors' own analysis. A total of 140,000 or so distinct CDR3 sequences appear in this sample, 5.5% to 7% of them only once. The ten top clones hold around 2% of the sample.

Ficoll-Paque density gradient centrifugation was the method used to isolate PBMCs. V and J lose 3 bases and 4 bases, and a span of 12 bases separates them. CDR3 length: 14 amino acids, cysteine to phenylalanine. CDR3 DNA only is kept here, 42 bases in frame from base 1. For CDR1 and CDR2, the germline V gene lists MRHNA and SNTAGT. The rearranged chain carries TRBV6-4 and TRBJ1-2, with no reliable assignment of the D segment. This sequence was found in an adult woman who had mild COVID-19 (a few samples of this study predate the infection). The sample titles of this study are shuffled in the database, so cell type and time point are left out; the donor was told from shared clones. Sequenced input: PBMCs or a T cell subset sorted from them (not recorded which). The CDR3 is CASSESPNSYGYTF. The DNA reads TGTGCCAGCAGTGAAAGCCCTAACTCCTATGGCTACACCTTC.